These T cell receptor beta chains were read from a single sample in a study of cytomegalovirus exposure and HLA in healthy donors. The data were produced by immunoSEQ multiplex PCR, yet TCRdb's version contains in-frame clones alone and is incomplete. Of 160,000 or so clones listed, more than 65% are singletons. Sequencing input: PBMCs. The source of these receptors is a man aged 18 to 30 in good health and CMV-seropositive. Each CDR3 is given with its conserved first and last residue. The order of the fields is clone size, D gene, V gene, J gene, CDR3 protein, CDR3 DNA. A D gene is named only where the DNA matches it firmly. Size tells how often a clone was seen (once, few, many) or the class of an expanded clone, and some rows leave it out.

size: NA
D: NA
V: TRBV9
J: TRBJ2-3
CDR3: CASSSEEGIDTQYF
DNA: TGTGCCAGCAGCTCGGAGGAGGGAATAGATACGCAGTATTTT

size: NA
D: TRBD1
V: TRBV28
J: TRBJ1-1
CDR3: CASITSGTGRGNTEAFF
DNA: TGTGCCAGCATTACTTCCGGGACAGGGAGGGGAAACACTGAAGCTTTCTTT

size: NA
D: NA
V: TRBV5-1
J: TRBJ2-7
CDR3: CASSLDSARTYEQYF
DNA: TGCGCCAGCAGCTTGGATAGCGCACGAACCTACGAGCAGTACTTC

size: NA
D: TRBD2
V: TRBV7-9
J: TRBJ2-3
CDR3: CASSSPLAGDTDTQYF
DNA: TGTGCCAGCAGCTCCCCCCTAGCGGGAGATACGGATACGCAGTATTTT

size: once
D: NA
V: TRBV28
J: TRBJ2-1
CDR3: CASLEYNEQFF
DNA: TGTGCCAGCTTAGAGTACAATGAGCAGTTCTTC

size: NA
D: NA
V: TRBV7-9
J: TRBJ2-5
CDR3: CASSTEGTVPPGTQYF
DNA: TGTGCCAGCAGCACGGAGGGAACAGTCCCCCCCGGGACCCAGTACTTC

size: few
D: TRBD2
V: TRBV5-1
J: TRBJ2-7
CDR3: CASSLETSGSAEQYF
DNA: TGCGCCAGCAGCTTGGAGACTAGCGGGAGTGCCGAGCAGTACTTC

size: NA
D: TRBD2
V: TRBV2
J: TRBJ2-3
CDR3: CASRGLAGDTDTQYF
DNA: TGTGCCAGCAGAGGACTAGCGGGAGACACAGATACGCAGTATTTT

size: NA
D: TRBD2
V: TRBV10-3
J: TRBJ2-1
CDR3: CAISEWEGLENEQFF
DNA: TGTGCCATCAGTGAGTGGGAGGGACTAGAAAATGAGCAGTTCTTC

size: once
D: NA
V: TRBV29-1
J: TRBJ1-2
CDR3: CSAPGARGGYTF
DNA: TGCAGCGCCCCAGGGGCCAGGGGTGGCTACACCTTC

size: few
D: NA
V: TRBV5-1
J: TRBJ1-4
CDR3: CASSTLGGPDEKLFF
DNA: TGCGCCAGCAGCACCCTCGGGGGGCCGGATGAAAAACTGTTTTTT

size: NA
D: NA
V: TRBV27
J: TRBJ2-5
CDR3: CASSLRLPDGTTSGQETQYF
DNA: TGTGCCAGCAGTTTACGCCTCCCTGACGGGACAACCTCGGGCCAAGAGACCCAGTACTTC

size: NA
D: TRBD1
V: TRBV4-2
J: TRBJ2-7
CDR3: CASSQGLSRQGTYEQYF
DNA: TGTGCCAGCAGCCAAGGATTGAGTAGACAGGGGACCTACGAGCAGTACTTC

size: NA
D: TRBD1
V: TRBV30
J: TRBJ1-6
CDR3: CAWATGASPLHF
DNA: TGTGCCTGGGCGACAGGGGCTTCACCCCTCCACTTT

size: NA
D: NA
V: TRBV5-5
J: TRBJ1-1
CDR3: CASSFPKGRGDTEAFF
DNA: TGTGCCAGCAGCTTTCCCAAGGGGAGGGGGGACACTGAAGCTTTCTTT

size: NA
D: NA
V: TRBV4-2
J: TRBJ1-2
CDR3: CASSQDPMAGSYGYTF
DNA: TGTGCCAGCAGCCAAGATCCCATGGCAGGCAGTTATGGCTACACCTTC

size: few
D: NA
V: TRBV27
J: TRBJ2-7
CDR3: CASSLTGSYEQYF
DNA: TGTGCCAGCAGTCTTACAGGGAGCTACGAGCAGTACTTC

size: NA
D: TRBD2
V: TRBV6-5
J: TRBJ2-5
CDR3: CASRAGLLQETQYF
DNA: TGTGCCAGCAGAGCGGGACTTCTGCAGGAGACCCAGTACTTC

size: NA
D: TRBD1
V: TRBV18
J: TRBJ2-1
CDR3: CASSLAGTGSYNEQFF
DNA: TGTGCCAGCTCACTCGCCGGGACAGGGTCCTACAATGAGCAGTTCTTC

size: NA
D: NA
V: TRBV18
J: TRBJ1-2
CDR3: CASSWAGDYGYTF
DNA: TGTGCCAGCTCATGGGCAGGGGACTATGGCTACACCTTC

size: NA
D: NA
V: TRBV5-1
J: TRBJ2-7
CDR3: CASSLLAEIHEQYF
DNA: TGCGCCAGCAGCTTACTTGCCGAAATCCACGAGCAGTACTTC

size: NA
D: TRBD1
V: TRBV2
J: TRBJ2-2
CDR3: CASRGTGSNTGELFF
DNA: TGTGCCAGCAGGGGGACAGGGTCGAACACCGGGGAGCTGTTTTTT

size: once
D: TRBD1
V: TRBV28
J: TRBJ1-2
CDR3: CASSADRVDGYTF
DNA: TGTGCCAGCAGCGCAGACAGGGTCGATGGCTACACCTTC

size: NA
D: TRBD1
V: TRBV19
J: TRBJ1-5
CDR3: CASSIQGANQPQHF
DNA: TGTGCCAGTAGTATACAGGGGGCTAATCAGCCCCAGCATTTT

size: NA
D: TRBD1
V: TRBV4-1
J: TRBJ1-3
CDR3: CASSQDPLFGQGLRNTIYF
DNA: TGCGCCAGCAGCCAAGATCCTCTTTTCGGACAGGGGTTAAGAAACACCATATATTTT

size: NA
D: NA
V: TRBV12-5
J: TRBJ1-2
CDR3: CASGLVPGTNYGYTF
DNA: TGTGCTAGTGGTTTGGTACCGGGAACCAACTATGGCTACACCTTC

size: NA
D: TRBD2
V: TRBV9
J: TRBJ2-2
CDR3: CASSVRGTSVNTGELFF
DNA: TGTGCCAGCAGCGTCCGGGGGACTAGCGTGAACACCGGGGAGCTGTTTTTT

size: once
D: NA
V: TRBV5-4
J: TRBJ1-1
CDR3: CASSMTGNTEAFF
DNA: TGTGCCAGCAGCATGACAGGGAACACTGAAGCTTTCTTT

size: NA
D: TRBD1
V: TRBV27
J: TRBJ1-3
CDR3: CASRPTGGSGNTIYF
DNA: TGTGCCAGCAGGCCTACAGGGGGTTCTGGAAACACCATATATTTT

size: NA
D: TRBD2
V: TRBV5-1
J: TRBJ2-7
CDR3: CASRLTGGEGTHEQYF
DNA: TGCGCCAGCAGGTTAACCGGTGGGGAGGGGACCCACGAGCAGTACTTC

size: NA
D: TRBD2
V: TRBV7-6
J: TRBJ2-3
CDR3: CASSYRGGDTDTQYF
DNA: TGTGCCAGCAGCTATCGTGGGGGGGACACAGATACGCAGTATTTT

size: NA
D: NA
V: TRBV19
J: TRBJ2-3
CDR3: CASSSKGLHRGDTQYF
DNA: TGTGCCAGTAGCTCAAAGGGACTCCACCGGGGAGATACGCAGTATTTT

size: once
D: NA
V: TRBV6-6
J: TRBJ2-7
CDR3: CASSYGGTPNYEQYF
DNA: TGTGCCAGCAGTTACGGGGGGACCCCCAACTACGAGCAGTACTTC

size: few
D: TRBD2
V: TRBV2
J: TRBJ2-1
CDR3: CASRQAGINEQFF
DNA: TGTGCCAGCAGGCAAGCGGGAATCAATGAGCAGTTCTTC

size: NA
D: NA
V: TRBV28
J: TRBJ1-5
CDR3: CASSLQNNQPQHF
DNA: TGTGCCAGCAGTTTACAGAATAATCAGCCCCAGCATTTT

size: NA
D: NA
V: TRBV4-2
J: TRBJ2-1
CDR3: CASSQAPGSEQFF
DNA: TGTGCCAGCAGCCAAGCTCCGGGGAGTGAGCAGTTCTTC

size: NA
D: TRBD1
V: TRBV10-3
J: TRBJ1-1
CDR3: CAMRTGENTEAFF
DNA: TGTGCCATGAGGACAGGGGAGAACACTGAAGCTTTCTTT

size: few
D: NA
V: TRBV2
J: TRBJ2-3
CDR3: CASTERRYTDTQYF
DNA: TGTGCCAGCACCGAGCGTCGGTACACAGATACGCAGTATTTT

size: NA
D: TRBD1
V: TRBV18
J: TRBJ2-7
CDR3: CASSPGDREVF
DNA: TGTGCCAGCTCACCCGGGGACAGGGAGGTATTC

size: NA
D: NA
V: TRBV14
J: TRBJ1-1
CDR3: CASSQRPGGMGAFF
DNA: TGTGCCAGCAGCCAGCGCCCGGGGGGTATGGGAGCTTTCTTT